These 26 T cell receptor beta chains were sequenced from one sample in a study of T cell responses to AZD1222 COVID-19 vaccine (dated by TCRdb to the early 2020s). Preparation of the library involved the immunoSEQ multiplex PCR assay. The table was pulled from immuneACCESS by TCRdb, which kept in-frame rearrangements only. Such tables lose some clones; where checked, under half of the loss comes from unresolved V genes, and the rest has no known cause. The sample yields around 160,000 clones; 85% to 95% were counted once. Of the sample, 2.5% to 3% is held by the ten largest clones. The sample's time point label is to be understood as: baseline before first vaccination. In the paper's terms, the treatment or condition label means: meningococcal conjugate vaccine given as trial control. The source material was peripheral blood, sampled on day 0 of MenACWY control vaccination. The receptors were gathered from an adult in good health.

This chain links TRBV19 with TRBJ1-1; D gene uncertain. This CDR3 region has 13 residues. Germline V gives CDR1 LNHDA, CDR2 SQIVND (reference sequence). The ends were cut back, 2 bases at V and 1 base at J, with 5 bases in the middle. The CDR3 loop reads CASSINTNTEAFF. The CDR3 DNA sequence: TGTGCCAGTAGTATAAATACGAACACTGAAGCTTTCTTT.

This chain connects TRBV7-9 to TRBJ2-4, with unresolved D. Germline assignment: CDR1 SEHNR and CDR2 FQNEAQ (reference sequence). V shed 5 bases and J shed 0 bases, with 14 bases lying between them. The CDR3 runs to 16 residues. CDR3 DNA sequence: TGTGCCAGCAGCCGCCCCGCGGCACTAGCCAAAAACATTCAGTACTTC. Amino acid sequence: CASSRPAALAKNIQYF.

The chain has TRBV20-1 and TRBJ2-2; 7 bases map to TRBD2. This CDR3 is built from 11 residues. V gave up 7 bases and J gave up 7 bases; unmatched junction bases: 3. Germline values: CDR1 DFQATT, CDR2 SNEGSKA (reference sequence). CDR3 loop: CSVTSVGELFF. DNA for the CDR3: TGCAGTGTTACTAGCGTCGGGGAGCTGTTTTTT.

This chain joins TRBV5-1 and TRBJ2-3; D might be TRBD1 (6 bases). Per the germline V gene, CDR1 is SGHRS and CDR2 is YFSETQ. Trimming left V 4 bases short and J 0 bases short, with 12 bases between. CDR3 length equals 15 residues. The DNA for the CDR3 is TGCGCCAGCAGCGCACAGGGATTCAGCACAGATACGCAGTATTTT. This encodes CASSAQGFSTDTQYF.

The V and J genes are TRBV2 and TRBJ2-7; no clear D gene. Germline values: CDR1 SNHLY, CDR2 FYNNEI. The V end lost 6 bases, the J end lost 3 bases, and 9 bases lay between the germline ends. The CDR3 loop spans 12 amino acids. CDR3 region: CASSLDRYEQYF. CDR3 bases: TGTGCCAGCAGCCTGGACCGCTACGAGCAGTACTTC.

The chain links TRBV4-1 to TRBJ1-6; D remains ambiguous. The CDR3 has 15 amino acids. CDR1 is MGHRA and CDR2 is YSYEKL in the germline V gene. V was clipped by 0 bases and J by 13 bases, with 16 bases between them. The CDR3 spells CASSQDGGGSSPLHF. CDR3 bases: TGCGCCAGCAGCCAAGATGGTGGAGGGTCGTCGCCCCTCCACTTT.

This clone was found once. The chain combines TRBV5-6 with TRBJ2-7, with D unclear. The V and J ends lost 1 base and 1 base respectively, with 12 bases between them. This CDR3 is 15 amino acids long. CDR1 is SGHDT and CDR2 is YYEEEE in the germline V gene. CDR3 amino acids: CASSLLPVGSYEQYF. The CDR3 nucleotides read TGTGCCAGCAGCTTGTTACCAGTTGGATCCTACGAGCAGTACTTC.

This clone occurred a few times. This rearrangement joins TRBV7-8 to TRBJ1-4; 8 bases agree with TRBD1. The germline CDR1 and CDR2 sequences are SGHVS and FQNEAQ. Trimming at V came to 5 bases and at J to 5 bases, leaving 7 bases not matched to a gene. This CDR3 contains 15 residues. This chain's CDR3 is CASSTRQGINEKLFF. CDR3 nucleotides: TGTGCCAGCAGCACGAGACAGGGGATAAATGAAAAACTGTTTTTT.

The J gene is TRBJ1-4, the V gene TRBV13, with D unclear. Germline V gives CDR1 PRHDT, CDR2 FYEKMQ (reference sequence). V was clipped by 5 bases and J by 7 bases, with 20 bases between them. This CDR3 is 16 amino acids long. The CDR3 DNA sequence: TGTGCCAGCAGCCGCGGCGGTGAGGGTATCCGTGAAAAACTGTTTTTT. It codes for CASSRGGEGIREKLFF. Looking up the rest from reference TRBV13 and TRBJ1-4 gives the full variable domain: AAGVIQSPRHLIKEKRETATLKCYPIPRHDTVYWYQQGPGQDPQFLISFYEKMQSDKGSIPDRFSAQQFSDYHSELNMSSLELGDSALYFCASSRGGEGIREKLFFGSGTQLSVL.

The CDR3, as DNA: TGTGCCAGCAGCGTAGGGGTACAGGGGGTGAAAATTGGCTACACCTTC. It is translated as CASSVGVQGVKIGYTF. This chain connects TRBV9 to TRBJ1-2, with TRBD1 matching 8 bases. CDR3 length equals 16 residues. Germline CDR1 and CDR2: SGDLS and YYNGEE. The V gene end was trimmed by 0 bases and the J gene end by 7 bases; junction bases not matched to a gene: 11.

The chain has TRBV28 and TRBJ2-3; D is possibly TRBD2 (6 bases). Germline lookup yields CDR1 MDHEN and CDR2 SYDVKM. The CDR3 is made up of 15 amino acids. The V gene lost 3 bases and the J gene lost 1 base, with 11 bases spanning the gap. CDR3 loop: CASSFVGGRTDTQYF. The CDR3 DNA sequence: TGTGCCAGCAGTTTCGTGGGAGGACGCACAGATACGCAGTATTTT.

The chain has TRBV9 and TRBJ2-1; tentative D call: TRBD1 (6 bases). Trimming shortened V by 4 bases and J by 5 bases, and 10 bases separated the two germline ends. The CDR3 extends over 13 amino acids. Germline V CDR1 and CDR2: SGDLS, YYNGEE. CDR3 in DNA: TGTGCCAGCAGCAGCCGGACAGACAATGAGCAGTTCTTC. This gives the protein CASSSRTDNEQFF. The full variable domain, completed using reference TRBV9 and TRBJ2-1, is DSGVTQTPKHLITATGQRVTLRCSPRSGDLSVYWYQQSLDQGLQFLIQYYNGEERAKGNILERFSAQQFPDLHSELNLSSLELGDSALYFCASSSRTDNEQFFGPGTRLTVL.

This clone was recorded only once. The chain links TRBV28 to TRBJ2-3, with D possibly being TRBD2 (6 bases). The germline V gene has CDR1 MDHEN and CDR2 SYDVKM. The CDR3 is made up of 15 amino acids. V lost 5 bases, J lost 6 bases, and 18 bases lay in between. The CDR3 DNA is TGTGCCAGCAGTCCCGGGGGACTGTCACGGGATACGCAGTATTTT. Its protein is CASSPGGLSRDTQYF.

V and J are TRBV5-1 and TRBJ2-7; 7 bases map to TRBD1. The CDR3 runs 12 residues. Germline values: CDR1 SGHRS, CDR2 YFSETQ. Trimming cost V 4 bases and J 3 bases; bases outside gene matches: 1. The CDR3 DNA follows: TGCGCCAGCAGCGACAGGGACTACGAGCAGTACTTC. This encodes CASSDRDYEQYF. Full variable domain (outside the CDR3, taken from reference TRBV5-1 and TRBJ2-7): KAGVTQTPRYLIKTRGQQVTLSCSPISGHRSVSWYQQTPGQGLQFLFEYFSETQRNKGNFPGRFSGRQFSNSRSEMNVSTLELGDSALYLCASSDRDYEQYFGPGTRLTVT.

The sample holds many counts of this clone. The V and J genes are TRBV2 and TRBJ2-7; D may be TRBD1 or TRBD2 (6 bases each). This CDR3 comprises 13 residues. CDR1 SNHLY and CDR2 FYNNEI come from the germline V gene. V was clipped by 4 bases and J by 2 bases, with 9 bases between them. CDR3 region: CASSVGGPYEQYF. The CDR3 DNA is TGTGCCAGCAGTGTGGGGGGCCCCTACGAGCAGTACTTC. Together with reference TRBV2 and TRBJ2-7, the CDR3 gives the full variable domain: EPEVTQTPSHQVTQMGQEVILRCVPISNHLYFYWYRQILGQKVEFLVSFYNNEISEKSEIFDDQFSVERPDGSNFTLKIRSTKLEDSAMYFCASSVGGPYEQYFGPGTRLTVT.

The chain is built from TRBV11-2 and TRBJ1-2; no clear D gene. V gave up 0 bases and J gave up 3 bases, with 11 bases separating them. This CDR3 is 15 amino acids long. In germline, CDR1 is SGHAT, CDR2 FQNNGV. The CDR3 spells CASSLDRIGDYGYTF. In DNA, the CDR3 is TGTGCCAGCAGCTTAGATCGTATAGGAGACTATGGCTACACCTTC.

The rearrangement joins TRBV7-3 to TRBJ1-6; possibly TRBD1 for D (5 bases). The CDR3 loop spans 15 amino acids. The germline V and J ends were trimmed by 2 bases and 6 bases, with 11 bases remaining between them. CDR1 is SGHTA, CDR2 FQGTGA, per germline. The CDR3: CASSLERGSNSPLHF. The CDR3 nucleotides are TGTGCCAGCAGCTTAGAGCGGGGGAGTAATTCACCCCTCCACTTT.

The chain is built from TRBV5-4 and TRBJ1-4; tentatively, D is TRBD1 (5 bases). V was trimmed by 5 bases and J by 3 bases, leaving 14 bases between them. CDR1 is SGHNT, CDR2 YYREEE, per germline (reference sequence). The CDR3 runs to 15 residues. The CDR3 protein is CASSLTGLSNEKLFF. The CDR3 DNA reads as TGTGCCAGCAGTTTAACGGGACTCTCTAATGAAAAACTGTTTTTT.

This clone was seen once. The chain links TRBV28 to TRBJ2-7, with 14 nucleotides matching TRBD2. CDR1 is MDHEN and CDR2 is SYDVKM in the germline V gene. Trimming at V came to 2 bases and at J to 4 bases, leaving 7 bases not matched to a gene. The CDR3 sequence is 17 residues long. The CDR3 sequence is CASSLEGLAGERYEQYF. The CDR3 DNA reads TGTGCCAGCAGTTTAGAGGGACTAGCGGGAGAACGGTACGAGCAGTACTTC.

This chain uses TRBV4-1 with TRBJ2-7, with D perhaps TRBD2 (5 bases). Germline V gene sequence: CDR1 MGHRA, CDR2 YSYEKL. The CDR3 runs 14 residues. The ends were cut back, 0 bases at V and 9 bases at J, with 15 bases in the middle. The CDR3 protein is CASSQEVVPGGQYF. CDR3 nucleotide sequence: TGCGCCAGCAGCCAAGAAGTGGTCCCTGGAGGGCAGTACTTC.

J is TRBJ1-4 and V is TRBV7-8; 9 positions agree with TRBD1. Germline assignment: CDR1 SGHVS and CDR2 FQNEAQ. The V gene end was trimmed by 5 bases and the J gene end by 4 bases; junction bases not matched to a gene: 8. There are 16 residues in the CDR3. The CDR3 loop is CASSPYRGRDNEKLFF. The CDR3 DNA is TGTGCCAGCAGCCCGTACAGGGGGCGCGATAATGAAAAACTGTTTTTT. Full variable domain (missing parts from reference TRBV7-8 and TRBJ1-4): GAGVSQSPRYKVAKRGQDVALRCDPISGHVSLFWYQQALGQGPEFLTYFQNEAQLDKSGLPSDRFFAERPEGSVSTLKIQRTQQEDSAVYLCASSPYRGRDNEKLFFGSGTQLSVL.

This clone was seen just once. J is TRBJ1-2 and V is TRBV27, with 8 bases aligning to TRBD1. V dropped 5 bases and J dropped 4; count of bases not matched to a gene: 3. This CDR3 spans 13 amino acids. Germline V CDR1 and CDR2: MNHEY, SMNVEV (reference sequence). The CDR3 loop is CASSSDRGYGYTF. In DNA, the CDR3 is TGTGCCAGCAGTAGTGACAGGGGCTATGGCTACACCTTC.

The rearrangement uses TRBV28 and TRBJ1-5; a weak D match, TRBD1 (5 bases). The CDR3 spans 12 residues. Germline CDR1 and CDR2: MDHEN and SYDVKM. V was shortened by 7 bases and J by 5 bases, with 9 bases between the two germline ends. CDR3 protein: CASNLGDQPQHF. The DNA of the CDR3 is TGTGCCAGCAACTTGGGGGATCAGCCCCAGCATTTT.

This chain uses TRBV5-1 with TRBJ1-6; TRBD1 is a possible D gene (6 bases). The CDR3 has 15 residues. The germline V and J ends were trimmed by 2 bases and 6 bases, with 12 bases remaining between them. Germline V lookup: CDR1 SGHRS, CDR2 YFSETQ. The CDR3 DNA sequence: TGCGCCAGCAGCTTACAGGGCGAGAGTAATTCACCCCTCCACTTT. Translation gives CASSLQGESNSPLHF.

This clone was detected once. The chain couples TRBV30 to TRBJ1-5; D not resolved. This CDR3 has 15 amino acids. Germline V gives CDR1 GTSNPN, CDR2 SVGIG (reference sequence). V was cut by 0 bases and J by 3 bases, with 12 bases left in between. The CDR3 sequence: CAWSVAGLPNQPQHF. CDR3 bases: TGTGCCTGGAGTGTGGCAGGTCTCCCCAATCAGCCCCAGCATTTT.

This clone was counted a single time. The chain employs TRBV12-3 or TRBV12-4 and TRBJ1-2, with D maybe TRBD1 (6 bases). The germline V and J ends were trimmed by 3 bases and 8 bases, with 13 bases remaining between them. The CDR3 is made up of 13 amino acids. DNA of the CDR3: TGTGCCAGCAGTTTGACAGGTGGCGGGGGCTACACCTTC. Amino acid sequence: CASSLTGGGGYTF.